This T cell receptor (beta chain) was profiled in a study of cytomegalovirus exposure and HLA in healthy donors. About the research overall: Around 77 million unique TCRs from HLA-typed donors made up an early data release. Whole-study results and caveats: Later analysis identified several of the most significant clusters that appeared linked to common viral pathogens.

Regarding this clone: Its antigen is as yet unknown.

PCR primers comprised 60 Vbeta and 13 Jbeta primers. Some clones are missing from TCRdb's copy, which holds only in-frame ones; the method was immunoSEQ multiplex PCR. Of roughly 120,000 clones in the sample, 80% to 90% were seen once. The CDR3 is 13 residues long. Trimming stripped 5 bases from V and 2 bases from J, with 9 bases between. Germline CDR1 is KGHSH and CDR2 is LQKENI. The origin of this receptor is a male donor in good health and CMV-seropositive. The chain joins TRBV18 to TRBJ2-5; weak D call: TRBD1 (5 bases). Sequencing was done on a sample of PBMCs. CDR3 sequence reads: CASSETVQETQYF. CDR3 in DNA: TGTGCCAGCTCAGAGACAGTACAAGAGACCCAGTACTTC.